These T cell receptor beta chains were read from a single sample in a study of cytomegalovirus exposure and HLA in healthy donors. Profiling relied on immunoSEQ multiplex PCR, and the TCRdb table lists in-frame clones only, not all of them. The repertoire holds about 140,000 clones, with just under 85% as singletons. Sequenced sample: PBMCs. Source of these receptors: a woman aged 25-40 years in good health and CMV-seronegative. CDR3s include the opening cysteine and the closing phenylalanine or tryptophan. Fields, in order: clone size, J gene, V gene, D gene, CDR3 protein. A D gene is named only where the DNA matches it firmly. Expanded clones are given a class, and other clones once, few, many or no size at all.

NA	TRBJ2-6	TRBV4-2	TRBD1	CASSQNLQGYSGANVLTF
NA	TRBJ1-2	TRBV9	NA	CASSEGQGLTDYGYTF
few	TRBJ1-3	TRBV6-1	NA	CASGADSASGNTIYF
many	TRBJ2-7	TRBV4-1	NA	CASSQDQTYEQYF
NA	TRBJ1-6	TRBV10-3	NA	CAIRRDNSPLHF
NA	TRBJ1-4	TRBV10-3	NA	CAISAQREKLFF
NA	TRBJ2-5	TRBV7-9	TRBD1	CASSWGQGDETQYF
many	TRBJ1-5	TRBV2	NA	CASSKGGGDGNQPQHF
once	TRBJ1-2	TRBV28	TRBD1	CASSFGDRGLLGYTF
NA	TRBJ2-5	TRBV5-4	NA	CASSKSGSSQETQYF
NA	TRBJ2-5	TRBV5-4	TRBD2	CASSLAPSGGQYF
NA	TRBJ2-1	TRBV5-1	TRBD2	CASRLAGGAYNEQFF
NA	TRBJ1-5	TRBV5-8	TRBD1	CASSLEGTGYNQPQHF
NA	TRBJ1-2	TRBV2	TRBD1	CASSAGQGMGYTF
NA	TRBJ2-2	TRBV7-9	NA	CASSPRGTNTGELFF
NA	TRBJ1-1	TRBV19	TRBD1	CASSALYGTGRGNTEAFF
NA	TRBJ1-1	TRBV7-6	NA	CASSLEQNTEAFF
NA	TRBJ1-6	TRBV5-4	TRBD1	CASSSSDRGRSTLHF
NA	TRBJ2-5	TRBV9	NA	CASSPTPGHQKGQETQYF
NA	TRBJ2-7	TRBV2	NA	CASSGAYEQYF
NA	TRBJ2-7	TRBV20-1	NA	CSARKSLEQYF
NA	TRBJ2-7	TRBV18	TRBD1	CASSLTDRGEQYF
NA	TRBJ1-3	TRBV4-1	NA	CASSQETAPHGNTIYF
few	TRBJ1-6	TRBV6-5	NA	CAIHSGSNSPLHF
NA	TRBJ1-4	TRBV6-5	NA	CASSYASQGTNEKLFF
once	TRBJ2-5	TRBV7-9	NA	CASSSIDQGLETQYF
NA	TRBJ1-4	TRBV9	TRBD1	CASSVSQGAIGEKLFF